The clone carrying this T cell receptor beta chain was picked up many times. The antigen remains undetermined. This entry comes from a study of human T cells and chemical hapten exposure. The wider study: Each week of the roughly 24-week study, patients had diphenylcyclopropenone applied to the scalp.

Sample time point: patch test 2, 6 weeks after DPC sensitization. Stated treatment: therapeutic diphenylcyclopropenone sensitization with weekly scalp DPC. Each donor was an alopecia patient between 18 and 70 years of age who qualified for DPC. The authors extracted total RNA from unfractionated whole blood. General study points: TCRs whose frequency exceeded 1 in 1000 remained the same following DPC sensitization.

The CDR3 totals 12 residues. The trim removed 4 bases at V and 12 bases at J, leaving 9 bases unmatched. CDR1 SGHRS and CDR2 YFSETQ come from the germline V gene. In TCRdb, the RACE reads were re-called with MiXCR into one record per CDR3 protein. Altogether about 400,000 distinct CDR3 sequences are present, more than 5% being singletons, with the ten largest covering under 7%. This chain uses TRBV5-1 with TRBJ1-1; TRBD1 aligns across 7 bases. This sample comprised whole blood, obtained in connection with sensitization to the hapten diphenylcyclopropenone (DPC). This TCR came from a woman aged 18-29 years with alopecia areata. Some clones in this sample may be carry-over from other donors' samples. CDR3 in amino acids: CASSGGQMDTFF. The CDR3 DNA reads as TGCGCCAGCAGCGGGGGACAGATGGATACTTTCTTT.